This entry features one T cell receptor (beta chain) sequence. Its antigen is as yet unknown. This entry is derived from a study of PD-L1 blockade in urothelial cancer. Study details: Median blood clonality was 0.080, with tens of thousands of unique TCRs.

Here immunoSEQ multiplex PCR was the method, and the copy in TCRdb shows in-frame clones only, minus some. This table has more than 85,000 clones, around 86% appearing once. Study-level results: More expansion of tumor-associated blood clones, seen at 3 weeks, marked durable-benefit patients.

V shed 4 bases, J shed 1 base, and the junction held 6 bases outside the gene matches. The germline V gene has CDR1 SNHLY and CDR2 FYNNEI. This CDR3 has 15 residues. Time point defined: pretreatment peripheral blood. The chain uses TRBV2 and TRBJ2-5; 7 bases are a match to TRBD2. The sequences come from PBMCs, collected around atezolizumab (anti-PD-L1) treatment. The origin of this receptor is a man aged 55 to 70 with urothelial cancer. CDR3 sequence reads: CASSGVRGTQETQYF. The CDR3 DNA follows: TGTGCCAGCAGTGGGGTGCGGGGGACCCAAGAGACCCAGTACTTC.